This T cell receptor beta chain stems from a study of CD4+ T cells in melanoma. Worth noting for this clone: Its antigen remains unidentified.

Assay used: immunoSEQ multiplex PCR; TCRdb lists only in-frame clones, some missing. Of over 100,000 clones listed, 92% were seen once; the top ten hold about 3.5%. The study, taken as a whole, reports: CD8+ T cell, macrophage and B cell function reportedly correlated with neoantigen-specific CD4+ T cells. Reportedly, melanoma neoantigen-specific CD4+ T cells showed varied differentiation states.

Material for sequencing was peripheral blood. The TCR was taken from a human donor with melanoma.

The CDR3 sequence: CASSLRGQETQYF. CDR3 nucleotides: TGTGCCAGCAGCCTCAGGGGTCAAGAGACCCAGTACTTC. This sequence joins TRBV5-5 and TRBJ2-5; a weak D match, TRBD1 (6 bases). The CDR3 spans 13 residues. Trimming pared 4 bases from V and 2 bases from J, leaving 9 bases between. Germline CDR1 reads SGHKS; CDR2 reads YYEKEE (reference sequence).